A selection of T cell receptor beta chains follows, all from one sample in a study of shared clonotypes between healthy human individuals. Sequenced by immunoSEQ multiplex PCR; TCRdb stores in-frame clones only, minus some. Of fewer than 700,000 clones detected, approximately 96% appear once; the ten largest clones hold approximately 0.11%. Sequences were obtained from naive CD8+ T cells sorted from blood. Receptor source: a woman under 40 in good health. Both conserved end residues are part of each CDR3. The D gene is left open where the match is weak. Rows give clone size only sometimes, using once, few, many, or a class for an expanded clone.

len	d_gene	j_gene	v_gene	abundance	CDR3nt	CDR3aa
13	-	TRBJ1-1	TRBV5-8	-	TGTGCCAGCAGCTCTGGACGGAACACTGAAGCTTTCTTT	CASSSGRNTEAFF
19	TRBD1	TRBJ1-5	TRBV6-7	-	TGTGCCAGCAGTTGGGGAACCCGGGACAGGGAGGCGCGTGGTCAGCCCCAGCATTTT	CASSWGTRDREARGQPQHF
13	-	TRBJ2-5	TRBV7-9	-	TGTGCCAGCAGCTCACCGATTAAAGAGACCCAGTACTTC	CASSSPIKETQYF
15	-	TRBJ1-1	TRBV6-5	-	TGTGCCAGCAGTTATGGCAGGTCGGCCAATCTTGAAGCTTTCTTT	CASSYGRSANLEAFF
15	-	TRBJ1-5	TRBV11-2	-	TGTGCCAGCAGCCCCACAGGCAGTAGCAATCAGCCCCAGCATTTT	CASSPTGSSNQPQHF
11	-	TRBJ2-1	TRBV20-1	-	TGCAGTGCTAGAGATACGGGAATTCAGTTCTTC	CSARDTGIQFF
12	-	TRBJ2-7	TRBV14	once	TGTGCCAGCAGCGGGACAAAAGTCGAGCAGTACTTC	CASSGTKVEQYF
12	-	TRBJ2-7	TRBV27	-	TGTGCCAGCAGTGGAGGGTTCGGCGAGCAGTACTTC	CASSGGFGEQYF
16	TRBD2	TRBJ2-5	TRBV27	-	TGTGCCAGCAGTCCGTGGACTAGCGGGGGATTGGAGACCCAGTACTTC	CASSPWTSGGLETQYF
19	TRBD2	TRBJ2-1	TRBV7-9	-	TGTGCCAGCAGCCCTGAGGGCACGCGGGAGCTGTTCTCCTACAATGAGCAGTTCTTC	CASSPEGTRELFSYNEQFF
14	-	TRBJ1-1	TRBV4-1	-	TGCGCCAGCAGCCAAGATCCAGGGGAGTATGAAGCTTTCTTT	CASSQDPGEYEAFF
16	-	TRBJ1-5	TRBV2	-	TGTGCCAGCAGTGAAGACCCAAGGACAGCCAATCAGCCCCAGCATTTT	CASSEDPRTANQPQHF
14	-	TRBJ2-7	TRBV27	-	TGTGCCAGCAGTCCACGGGACGGCTTCTACGAGCAGTACTTC	CASSPRDGFYEQYF
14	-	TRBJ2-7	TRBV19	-	TGTGCCAGTAGTACTGGGGCCGGCTCCTACGAGCAGTACTTC	CASSTGAGSYEQYF
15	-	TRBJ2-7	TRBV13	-	TGTGCCAGCAGCTTAGGCCTGGGCAGGAGCTACGAGCAGTACTTC	CASSLGLGRSYEQYF
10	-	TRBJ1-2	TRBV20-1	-	TGCAGTGCTAGCGGGGAGGGCTACACCTTC	CSASGEGYTF
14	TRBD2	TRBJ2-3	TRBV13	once	TGTGCCAGCAGCTTTACTGGCGGGAGAGATACGCAGTATTTT	CASSFTGGRDTQYF
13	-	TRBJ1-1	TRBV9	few	TGTGCCAGCAGCGTAGGAGGGGACACTGAAGCTTTCTTT	CASSVGGDTEAFF
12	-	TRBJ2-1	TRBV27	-	TGTGCCAGCGGTGAGGTTTACAATGAGCAGTTCTTC	CASGEVYNEQFF
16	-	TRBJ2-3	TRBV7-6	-	TGTGCCAGCAGCTCGGACCCCCCTTCGCTCACAGATACGCAGTATTTT	CASSSDPPSLTDTQYF
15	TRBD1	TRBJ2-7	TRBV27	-	TGTGCCAGCAGTTTATTAGGGACAGGGATCTACGAGCAGTACTTC	CASSLLGTGIYEQYF
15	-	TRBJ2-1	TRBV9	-	TGTGCCAGCAGCGTACTGTTCCGGGCCCGGGATGAGCAGTTCTTC	CASSVLFRARDEQFF
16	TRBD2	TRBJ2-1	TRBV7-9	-	TGTGCCAGCAGCTTAATCCAGCGGGAGAACTACAATGAGCAGTTCTTC	CASSLIQRENYNEQFF
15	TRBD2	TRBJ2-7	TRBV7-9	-	TGTGCCAGCAGCTCCACCGGGGGGGTACCCTACGAGCAGTACTTC	CASSSTGGVPYEQYF
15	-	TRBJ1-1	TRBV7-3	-	TGTGCCAGCAGCTCAAGGGGGAGGTCGGAGACTGAAGCTTTCTTT	CASSSRGRSETEAFF
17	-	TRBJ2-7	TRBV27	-	TGTGCCAGCAGTTTAGTATCAGCCGGGGGTGGGCACTACGAGCAGTACTTC	CASSLVSAGGGHYEQYF
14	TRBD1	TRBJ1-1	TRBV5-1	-	TGCGCCAGCAGCTTGGGGGACAGGGGTACTGAAGCTTTCTTT	CASSLGDRGTEAFF
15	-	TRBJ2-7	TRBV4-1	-	TGCGCCAGCAGCCATTCCGGGTCTAACTCCTACGAGCAGTACTTC	CASSHSGSNSYEQYF
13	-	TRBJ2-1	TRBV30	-	TGTGCCTGGAACGGCGGGAATGGGTTTGAGCAGTTCTTC	CAWNGGNGFEQFF
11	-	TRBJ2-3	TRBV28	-	TGTGCCACCCGCGTCGGGGGTACGCAGTATTTT	CATRVGGTQYF
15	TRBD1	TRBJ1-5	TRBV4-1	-	TGCGCCAGCACGCTGGCGGGGACAGGGACTCAGCCCCAGCATTTT	CASTLAGTGTQPQHF
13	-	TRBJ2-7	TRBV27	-	TGTGCCAGTAGCCGGGACGCAAGGGCCGAGCAGTACTTC	CASSRDARAEQYF
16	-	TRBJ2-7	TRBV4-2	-	TGTGCCAGCAGCCCCCTCCCGGGGACTGAGTCCTACGAGCAGTACTTC	CASSPLPGTESYEQYF
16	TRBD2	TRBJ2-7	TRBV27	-	TGTGCCAGCAGTTTATCAACCGGGACTAGCGGCTACGAGCAGTACTTC	CASSLSTGTSGYEQYF
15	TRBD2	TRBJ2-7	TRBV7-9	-	TGTGCCAGCAGCTTAGTTACTAGCGGGAGGAACGAGCAGTACTTC	CASSLVTSGRNEQYF
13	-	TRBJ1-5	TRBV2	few	TGTGCCAGCGGAGGACGGAATGGTCAGCCCCAGCATTTT	CASGGRNGQPQHF
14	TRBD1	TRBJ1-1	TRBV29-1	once	TGCAGCGTCGGGGGGGATGACAGGGTTACTGAAGCTTTCTTT	CSVGGDDRVTEAFF
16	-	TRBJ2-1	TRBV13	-	TGTGCCAGCAGCGCCTCACGGCGGGTGGCTTACAATGAGCAGTTCTTC	CASSASRRVAYNEQFF
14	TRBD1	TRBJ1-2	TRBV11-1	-	TGTGCCAGCAGCCCCGACAGGGGTGTCTATGGCTACACCTTC	CASSPDRGVYGYTF
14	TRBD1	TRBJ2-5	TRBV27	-	TGTGCCAGCAGTTTAGGGACAGGGGGCGAGACCCAGTACTTC	CASSLGTGGETQYF